Detailed here is one T cell receptor (beta chain). Which antigen it targets is not known. No qualities accompany the bases; no much larger clone lies one base away. The germline V gene provides CDR1 SGHDT and CDR2 YYEEEE. Unmatched junction bases come to 7, with V trimmed by 5 bases and J by 2 bases. The CDR3, from cysteine to phenylalanine, totals 14 residues. Of the read, only the CDR3 DNA is kept; its 42 bases are in frame from base 1. Library method: RT-PCR. The data were produced on an Illumina HiSeq 2500. TCRdb reprocessed the public reads (quality trimming at Q25 with fastp, clone calling with MiXCR) and kept in-frame beta chains. Entries that share a CDR3 protein sequence are merged under the most common genes and DNA. This sample comprises about 650,000 distinct CDR3 sequences, 14% of them detected only once. The ten largest clones add up to 6% to 9.5% of the sample. This record comes from a study of response to subunit inactivated influenza vaccine (dated by TCRdb to 2017 to 2018). Context from the whole study: Deep quantitative profiling of the T cell receptor repertoire was used in the study to follow responses to a trivalent subunit inactivated influenza vaccine.

The paper as a whole reports these results and caveats: It was suggested by the authors that each seasonal influenza vaccination may recruit only a limited number of new T cells.

The rearranged segments are TRBV5-6 and TRBJ2-7; 7 bases in between match TRBD1. This receptor was identified in a man aged 50-60 years who received an inactivated influenza vaccine. Donor details come from another sample of the same person, matched by shared clones. The source was PBMCs from blood, collected approximately 15 days before vaccination. The CDR3 is CASRNTGEPYEQYF. The DNA sequence is TGTGCCAGCAGAAATACAGGGGAACCCTACGAGCAGTACTTC.